This is a list of T cell receptor beta chains from one sample in a study of regulatory T cells in long-lasting Graves disease. TCRdb re-called the multiplex PCR reads with MiXCR, one entry per CDR3 protein. The data show 400,000 to 450,000 distinct CDR3 sequences, about 15% seen once. The same specimen was also included in a second study, on T cells in Graves' hyperthyroidism and ophthalmopathy.

The material was peripheral blood mononuclear cells (PBMCs), obtained at new diagnosis, from a patient treated with antithyroid drugs. These receptors were taken from a woman in her 30s with Graves disease. CDR3s include the opening cysteine and the closing phenylalanine or tryptophan. The D gene is left open where the match is weak. Rows may omit the clone size; those that give it use once, few, many or a size class.

TRBD1,TRBV7-9,many,TRBJ2-7,CASSLGQGANEQYF,TGTGCCAGCAGCCTCGGACAGGGGGCGAACGAGCAGTACTTC
TRBD1,TRBV4-1,NA,TRBJ2-7,CASSHTVETGRSYEQYF,TGCGCCAGCAGCCACACAGTGGAGACAGGGAGAAGCTACGAGCAGTACTTC
NA,TRBV3-1,many,TRBJ2-2,CASSQLANLGELFF,TGTGCCAGCAGCCAACTAGCCAATCTCGGGGAGCTGTTTTTT
TRBD1,TRBV11-2,many,TRBJ1-1,CASSLGQGGAFF,TGTGCCAGCAGCTTAGGACAGGGCGGAGCTTTCTTT
NA,TRBV2,many,TRBJ2-5,CASSGELTQYF,TGTGCCAGCAGCGGGGAGCTGACCCAGTACTTC
TRBD1,TRBV7-6,many,TRBJ2-3,CASSGSGTGIPDTQYF,TGTGCCAGCAGCGGCTCCGGGACAGGGATCCCAGATACGCAGTATTTT
NA,TRBV24-1,few,TRBJ2-1,CATSDSSVHEQFF,TGTGCCACCAGTGATTCAAGCGTCCATGAGCAGTTCTTC
NA,TRBV5-1,once,TRBJ2-5,CASAPSPSSYNEQYF,TGCGCCAGCGCCCCCTCTCCAAGCTCCTACAATGAGCAGTACTTC
TRBD1,TRBV15,many,TRBJ1-1,CATSRGSGGTEAFF,TGTGCCACCAGCAGAGGGTCAGGGGGCACTGAAGCTTTCTTT
TRBD1,TRBV3-1,many,TRBJ1-1,CASSPRRQGNTEAFF,TGTGCCAGCAGCCCCCGGCGACAGGGGAACACTGAAGCTTTCTTT
NA,TRBV15,once,TRBJ1-1,CASSLVTNSGVTEAFF,TGCGCCAGCAGCTTGGTCACAAACTCAGGGGTCACTGAAGCTTTCTTT
TRBD2,TRBV11-3,many,TRBJ2-1,CASSLEWGLAGVNEQFF,TGTGCCAGCAGCTTAGAGTGGGGTCTAGCGGGAGTCAATGAGCAGTTCTTC
NA,TRBV27,many,TRBJ1-4,CASKPGSTTNEKLFF,TGTGCCAGCAAACCAGGGAGCACAACTAATGAAAAACTGTTTTTT
NA,TRBV12-3/TRBV12-4,many,TRBJ1-3,CASSSPNEYSSGNTIYF,TGTGCCAGCAGTTCCCCGAACGAGTACAGCTCTGGAAACACCATATATTTT
NA,TRBV5-1,NA,TRBJ2-1,CASTGASYNEQFF,TGCGCCAGCACCGGGGCCTCCTACAATGAGCAGTTCTTC
NA,TRBV5-5,NA,TRBJ2-7,CASSSLISEQYF,TGTGCCAGCAGCTCCCTGATCTCCGAGCAGTACTTC
NA,TRBV12-3/TRBV12-4,many,TRBJ2-7,CASSLASQGGYEQYF,TGTGCCAGCAGTTTAGCATCCCAGGGCGGTTACGAGCAGTACTTC
TRBD2,TRBV7-9,once,TRBJ2-5,CASSPLSGSMETQYF,TGTGCCAGCAGCCCCCTTAGCGGGAGCATGGAGACCCAGTACTTC
TRBD2,TRBV3-1,NA,TRBJ2-1,CASSLTGTRRGNEQFF,TGTGCCAGCAGCCTTACCGGGACTAGAAGGGGCAATGAGCAGTTCTTC
TRBD1,TRBV3-1,few,TRBJ1-6,CASSPRDSNNSPLHF,TGTGCCAGCAGCCCCCGGGACAGCAATAATTCACCCCTCCACTTT
NA,TRBV4-1,few,TRBJ1-1,CASSPIGQKNTEAFF,TGCGCCAGCAGCCCCATTGGACAGAAGAACACTGAAGCTTTCTTT